The 4 T cell receptor beta chains presented below share a single source sample, sequenced in a study of blood T cell repertoires in COVID-19. The data were produced by immunoSEQ multiplex PCR, yet TCRdb's version contains in-frame clones alone and is incomplete. Here the sample spans a few hundred thousand clones, 80% to 90% being singletons. Specimen: PBMCs or T cells enriched from blood (not recorded which). The receptors stem from a woman in her twenties or thirties who had recovered from COVID-19.

The CDR3 nucleotides are TGTGCCAGCAGCACCCGACCGGGACTAGGCTACAATGAGCAGTTCTTC. This encodes CASSTRPGLGYNEQFF. The J gene is TRBJ2-1, the V gene TRBV5-8; the match to TRBD2 covers 8 bases. The CDR3 sequence is 16 residues long. Germline trimming cut 4 bases from V and 3 bases from J; bases unmatched to any gene: 9. Germline V gene sequence: CDR1 SGHTS, CDR2 YDEGEE.

The J gene is TRBJ1-6, the V gene TRBV5-1; 10 bases line up with TRBD1. The V gene's germline CDR1 is SGHRS and CDR2 YFSETQ. V lost 4 bases and J lost 10; bases outside the gene matches: 8. The CDR3 totals 15 residues. CDR3 amino acids: CASSDQGQGGSPLHF. CDR3 bases: TGCGCCAGCAGCGACCAAGGACAGGGGGGATCACCCCTCCACTTT. The whole variable domain, remainder taken from reference TRBV5-1 and TRBJ1-6, is KAGVTQTPRYLIKTRGQQVTLSCSPISGHRSVSWYQQTPGQGLQFLFEYFSETQRNKGNFPGRFSGRQFSNSRSEMNVSTLELGDSALYLCASSDQGQGGSPLHFGNGTRLTVT.

This chain uses TRBV30 with TRBJ1-5; D perhaps matches TRBD1 (5 bases). V was clipped by 6 bases and J by 9 bases, with 18 bases between them. The CDR3 spans 13 residues. CDR1 GTSNPN and CDR2 SVGIG come from the germline V gene (reference sequence). In DNA form, the CDR3 reads TGTGCCTGCCCTGGGACTTCATTTTCGCCCCAGCATTTT. It translates to CACPGTSFSPQHF.

This chain links TRBV12-3 or TRBV12-4 with TRBJ1-5; D might be TRBD1 (6 bases). Trimming took off 8 bases at V and 4 bases at J, with 12 bases between the two ends. This CDR3 has 13 amino acids. The CDR3 region is CASGYRENQPQHF. CDR3 DNA: TGTGCCAGCGGCTACAGGGAAAATCAGCCCCAGCATTTT.